The present T cell receptor beta chain was sequenced within a study of vaccination effects on CD4 cells after COVID-19. Culturing for about 9 days preceded CD4+ T cell isolation. This CDR3 is built from 15 residues. V gave up 2 bases and J gave up 1 base, with 11 bases separating them. Looked up from germline, CDR1 is KGHSH and CDR2 is LQKENI. In regard to this clone: The antigen remains undetermined.

Clones were sequenced by immunoSEQ multiplex PCR, and TCRdb holds only the in-frame ones, with some missing. The table includes approximately 60,000 clones, approximately 70% detected once. The receptor comes from a human donor who had a prior SARS-CoV-2 infection. The V gene is TRBV18, the J gene TRBJ2-5; weak D call: TRBD2 (6 bases). This sample comprised CD4+ T cells from PBMCs cultured without peptide, obtained before COVID-19 vaccination. This CDR3 is CASSPFGGTQETQYF. For the CDR3, the DNA is TGTGCCAGCTCACCATTTGGGGGGACCCAAGAGACCCAGTACTTC.